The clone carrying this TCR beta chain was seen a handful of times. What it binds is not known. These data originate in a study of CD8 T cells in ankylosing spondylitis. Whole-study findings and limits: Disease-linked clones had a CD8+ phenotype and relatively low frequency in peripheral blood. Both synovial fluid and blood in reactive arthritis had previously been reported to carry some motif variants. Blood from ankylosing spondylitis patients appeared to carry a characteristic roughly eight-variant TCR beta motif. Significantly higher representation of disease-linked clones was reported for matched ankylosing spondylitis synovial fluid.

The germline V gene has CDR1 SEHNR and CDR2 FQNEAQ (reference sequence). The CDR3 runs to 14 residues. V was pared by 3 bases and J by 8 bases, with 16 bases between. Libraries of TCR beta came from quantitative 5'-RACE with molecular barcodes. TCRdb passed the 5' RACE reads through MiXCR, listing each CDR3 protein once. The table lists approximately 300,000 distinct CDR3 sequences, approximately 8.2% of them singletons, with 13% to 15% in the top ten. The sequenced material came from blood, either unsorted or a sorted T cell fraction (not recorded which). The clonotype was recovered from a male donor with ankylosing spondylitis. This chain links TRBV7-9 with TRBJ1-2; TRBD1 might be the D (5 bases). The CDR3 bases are TGTGCCAGCAGCTTGGGGCGGAGAGATCAAGGCTACACCTTC. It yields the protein CASSLGRRDQGYTF. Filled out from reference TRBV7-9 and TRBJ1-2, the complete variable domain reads DTGVSQNPRHKITKRGQNVTFRCDPISEHNRLYWYRQTLGQGPEFLTYFQNEAQLEKSRLLSDRFSAERPKGSFSTLEIQRTEQGDSAMYLCASSLGRRDQGYTFGSGTRLTVV.